What follows describes a single TCR beta chain. CDR3 size: 13 residues. Trimming stripped 7 bases from V and 4 bases from J, with 16 bases between. CDR1 SQVTM and CDR2 ANQGSEA come from the germline V gene. Original data processing: Reference gene primers were amplified, and this amplification served to estimate nucleated cell counts. Here immunoSEQ multiplex PCR was the method, and the copy in TCRdb shows in-frame clones only, minus some. V, J and clone size are taken as reported in that table, and D and trimming were inferred from the DNA itself. The table lists under 150,000 clones, 84% of them singletons. The data were taken from a study of blood T cell repertoires in COVID-19. Across the study: Italy, Spain and the United States were the sources of the convalescent and acute COVID-19 samples. In each case, the material was cDNA or gDNA derived from T cells, B-cell-depleted T cells, or PBMCs.

Source material: peripheral blood. The rearrangement uses TRBV29-1 and TRBJ1-1, with D perhaps TRBD1 (6 bases). This clonotype originated in a human donor in a cohort sampled during active COVID-19. The CDR3: CSAGTGFTTEAFF. CDR3 DNA: TGCAGCGCGGGAACAGGGTTTACCACTGAAGCTTTCTTT.